The next 26 T cell receptor beta chains were all read from a single sample in a study of shared clonotypes between healthy human individuals. Naive CD8 cells lacked CD45RO, underwent positive selection for CCR7 and left out terminally differentiated effector memory CD45RA+ cells. Generated by immunoSEQ multiplex PCR, the TCRdb table keeps only in-frame clones and is missing some. Here the sample spans hundreds of thousands of clones, 90% to 97% being singletons. The sample taken for sequencing was naive CD8+ T cells sorted from blood. Source of these receptors: a woman aged 25-40 years in good health.

The V gene is TRBV27, the J gene TRBJ2-2; D gene uncertain. Germline CDR1 and CDR2: MNHEY and SMNVEV (reference sequence). V was cut by 6 bases and J by 3 bases, with 11 bases left in between. CDR3 size: 14 residues. In DNA form, the CDR3 reads TGTGCCAGCAGAAACGGACGGTACACCGGGGAGCTGTTTTTT. This encodes CASRNGRYTGELFF.

The genes are TRBV2 and TRBJ2-7, with D tentatively TRBD1 (6 bases). The CDR3 loop spans 12 amino acids. Trimming cost V 10 bases and J 7 bases, with 17 bases left between them. Per the germline V gene, CDR1 is SNHLY and CDR2 is FYNNEI. CDR3 residues: CATKPLDSEQYF. CDR3 DNA sequence: TGTGCCACCAAACCCCTGGACAGTGAGCAGTACTTC.

The CDR3 nucleotides are TGCGCCAGCAGCCAACTACCGGGACAGGGGGCCTACGAGCAGTACTTC. Translating it yields CASSQLPGQGAYEQYF. V and J are TRBV4-1 and TRBJ2-5; TRBD1 aligns across 11 bases. The DNA end favors TRBJ2-7, so the J call may be wrong. Looked up from germline, CDR1 is MGHRA and CDR2 is YSYEKL. The CDR3 length is 16 residues.

CDR3: CASSLVSGTPTYEQYF. The DNA of the CDR3 is TGTGCCAGCAGCTTGGTTTCAGGCACCCCCACCTACGAGCAGTACTTC. The V and J genes are TRBV11-1 and TRBJ2-7; D call uncertain. V was cut by 3 bases and J by 2 bases, with 17 bases left in between. This CDR3 is built from 16 residues. Germline-derived CDR1 and CDR2 are SGHAT and FQDESV (reference sequence).

The V call is TRBV28, the J call TRBJ2-5, with unresolved D. Germline V CDR1 and CDR2: MDHEN, SYDVKM. The CDR3 totals 14 residues. Trimming cost V 6 bases and J 4 bases, with 15 bases left between them. The CDR3 region has the DNA TGTGCCAGCAGGAAGGACGGTGAAGGAGAGACCCAGTACTTC. This encodes CASRKDGEGETQYF. Full variable domain (outside the CDR3, taken from reference TRBV28 and TRBJ2-5): DVKVTQSSRYLVKRTGEKVFLECVQDMDHENMFWYRQDPGLGLRLIYFSYDVKMKEKGDIPEGYSVSREKKERFSLILESASTNQTSMYLCASRKDGEGETQYFGPGTRLLVL.

This rearrangement joins TRBV11-2 to TRBJ1-2, with a tentative D call TRBD1 (5 bases). This CDR3 spans 15 amino acids. Per the germline V gene, CDR1 is SGHAT and CDR2 is FQNNGV. Trimming took 1 base from V and 8 from J, leaving 17 bases between them. As DNA, the CDR3 is TGTGCCAGCAGCTTAGTGGGAAGGGGAAGAGGAGGCTACACCTTC. As protein: CASSLVGRGRGGYTF.

Details on this clone: Other nucleotide sequences from this sample produce the same CDR3. The CDR3 sequence is CSASDTDTQYF. The CDR3 bases are TGCAGTGCTAGCGACACAGATACGCAGTATTTT. The chain uses TRBV20-1 and TRBJ2-3; D unclear. V was cut by 3 bases and J by 2 bases, with 3 bases left in between. The CDR3 runs 11 residues. Germline V gives CDR1 DFQATT, CDR2 SNEGSKA (reference sequence).

This clone showed up just a few times. CDR3 in DNA: TGTGCCAGCAGCCAAGATCCGGGGCCCTACGAGCAGTACTTC. Amino acids: CASSQDPGPYEQYF. This chain connects TRBV4-2 to TRBJ2-7; D might be TRBD1 or TRBD2, each matching 5 bases. The CDR3 covers 14 residues. V was clipped by 0 bases and J by 2 bases, with 8 bases between them. Germline lookup yields CDR1 LGHNA and CDR2 YNFKEQ.

This chain connects TRBV10-3 to TRBJ2-5, with 11 bases lining up with TRBD2. Germline-derived CDR1 and CDR2 are ENHRY and SYGVKD. The V gene end was trimmed by 6 bases and the J gene end by 0 bases; junction bases not matched to a gene: 9. This CDR3 comprises 17 residues. Here the CDR3 reads CAIRSGLADQYQETQYF. The CDR3 coding sequence is TGTGCCATCAGGTCGGGACTAGCGGACCAGTACCAAGAGACCCAGTACTTC.

This clone has a single count. This rearrangement joins TRBV4-1 to TRBJ2-7, with 8 bases aligning to TRBD2. The CDR3 consists of 15 residues. With V trimmed by 1 base and J by 2 bases, 4 bases remained unmatched. The germline CDR1 and CDR2 sequences are MGHRA and YSYEKL. CDR3 DNA sequence: TGCGCCAGCAGCCAAGTTACTAGCGGACCCTACGAGCAGTACTTC. Translating gives CASSQVTSGPYEQYF.

J is TRBJ2-7 and V is TRBV6-5; possibly TRBD2 for D (6 bases). The CDR3 runs to 15 residues. The germline CDR1 and CDR2 sequences are MNHEY and SVGAGI. Trimming removed 6 bases at V and 6 bases at J, with 21 bases between. CDR3 residues: CASRPTSTYLFEQYF. CDR3 sequence (DNA): TGTGCCAGCAGGCCCACTAGCACCTACCTTTTCGAGCAGTACTTC.

This chain connects TRBV9 to TRBJ2-7; tentative D call: TRBD2 (6 bases). The CDR3 sequence is 14 residues long. V was clipped by 0 bases and J by 3 bases, with 10 bases between them. The germline V gene encodes CDR1 SGDLS and CDR2 YYNGEE. DNA of the CDR3: TGTGCCAGCAGCGTAGCCGGGAGCCGCTACGAGCAGTACTTC. Its protein product is CASSVAGSRYEQYF.

V usage is TRBV10-3 and J usage is TRBJ1-1; 7 bases are shared with TRBD1. V was clipped by 4 bases and J by 7 bases; unmatched bases: 15. In germline, CDR1 is ENHRY, CDR2 SYGVKD. The CDR3 runs to 16 residues. DNA for the CDR3: TGTGCCATCAGTGGATTACGTGAGGGGGCTCTGAGTGAAGCTTTCTTT. Its translation is CAISGLREGALSEAFF.

This chain links TRBV27 with TRBJ2-5; 13 nucleotides match TRBD2. The V and J ends lost 4 bases and 1 base, in that order; junction bases with no gene match: 3. CDR1 and CDR2 from the germline V gene are MNHEY and SMNVEV (reference sequence). This CDR3 has 16 amino acids. Here the CDR3 reads CASSSLAGGLQETQYF. CDR3 sequence (DNA): TGTGCCAGCAGTTCACTAGCGGGAGGGCTCCAAGAGACCCAGTACTTC.

J is TRBJ1-2 and V is TRBV7-9; D possibly corresponds to TRBD1 (5 bases). Trimming pared 5 bases from V and 8 bases from J, leaving 21 bases between. This CDR3 is built from 15 residues. Germline loops: CDR1 SEHNR, CDR2 FQNEAQ (reference sequence). This chain's CDR3 is CASSDSLFVRAGYTF. CDR3 nucleotide sequence: TGTGCCAGCAGCGATTCCTTATTCGTCAGGGCGGGCTACACCTTC. The full variable domain, rest sourced from reference TRBV7-9 and TRBJ1-2, is DTGVSQNPRHKITKRGQNVTFRCDPISEHNRLYWYRQTLGQGPEFLTYFQNEAQLEKSRLLSDRFSAERPKGSFSTLEIQRTEQGDSAMYLCASSDSLFVRAGYTFGSGTRLTVV.

V is TRBV28 and J is TRBJ1-2; D call uncertain. CDR1 is MDHEN and CDR2 is SYDVKM in the germline V gene. Deletions cut 6 bases from V and 0 bases from J, with 20 bases between. The CDR3 runs 17 residues. CDR3: CASSDTDFVRANYGYTF. In nucleotides, the CDR3 is TGTGCCAGCAGCGATACAGATTTCGTGAGAGCTAACTATGGCTACACCTTC.

The chain uses TRBV28 and TRBJ2-5, with TRBD2 matching 10 bases. The closer fit of TRBJ2-7 to the DNA end suggests the J call may be wrong. The germline gives CDR1 MDHEN, CDR2 SYDVKM. The length of the CDR3 is 14 residues. CDR3 region: CATSIAGGLREQYF. The CDR3 nucleotides read TGTGCCACCAGCATAGCGGGAGGTCTCCGCGAGCAGTACTTC.

This chain joins TRBV6-5 and TRBJ2-7; D uncertain. The CDR3 covers 13 residues. V gave up 5 bases and J gave up 6 bases, with 14 bases separating them. Per the germline V gene, CDR1 is MNHEY and CDR2 is SVGAGI. CDR3 region: CASSHGYVGEQYF. The CDR3 DNA reads as TGTGCCAGCAGTCACGGGTACGTGGGCGAGCAGTACTTC.

This chain joins TRBV10-1 and TRBJ2-7; a possible D gene is TRBD1 (6 bases). Trimming took off 5 bases at V and 5 bases at J, with 13 bases between the two ends. The CDR3 runs 13 residues. Germline V lookup: CDR1 WNHNN, CDR2 SYGVQD (reference sequence). CDR3 region: CASSIQGNDEQYF. CDR3 bases: TGCGCCAGCAGTATACAGGGAAACGACGAGCAGTACTTC.

The chain employs TRBV5-4 and TRBJ2-2, with unresolved D. V dropped 0 bases and J dropped 4 bases, with 16 bases sitting between them. The germline V gene encodes CDR1 SGHNT and CDR2 YYREEE (reference sequence). The CDR3 totals 17 residues. The CDR3 spells CASSLEASPSFTGELFF. CDR3 nucleotides: TGTGCCAGCAGCTTGGAAGCCAGCCCCTCGTTCACCGGGGAGCTGTTTTTT.

This clone was detected once. This rearrangement joins TRBV7-9 to TRBJ1-3; D uncertain. Trimming stripped 5 bases from V and 1 base from J, with 12 bases between. This CDR3 is built from 15 residues. Germline V gives CDR1 SEHNR, CDR2 FQNEAQ (reference sequence). In DNA, the CDR3 is TGTGCCAGCAGCGTATCCTGGAATTCTGGAAACACCATATATTTT. Its protein product is CASSVSWNSGNTIYF.

The chain combines TRBV7-9 with TRBJ2-2; D is tentatively TRBD1 or TRBD2 (5 bases each). V was shortened by 8 bases and J by 5 bases, with 9 bases between the two germline ends. The germline V gene has CDR1 SEHNR and CDR2 FQNEAQ (reference sequence). The CDR3 loop spans 12 amino acids. The CDR3 sequence is CASRDGTGELFF. For the CDR3, the DNA is TGTGCCAGCCGGGACGGGACCGGGGAGCTGTTTTTT. Complete variable domain (other parts from reference TRBV7-9 and TRBJ2-2): DTGVSQNPRHKITKRGQNVTFRCDPISEHNRLYWYRQTLGQGPEFLTYFQNEAQLEKSRLLSDRFSAERPKGSFSTLEIQRTEQGDSAMYLCASRDGTGELFFGEGSRLTVL.

The V call is TRBV2, the J call TRBJ2-7, with TRBD1 identical over 9 bases. Germline V gene sequence: CDR1 SNHLY, CDR2 FYNNEI. V trimming: 9 bases; J trimming: 4 bases; junction bases outside the gene matches: 4. The CDR3 loop spans 12 amino acids. CDR3 region: CARGGTGYEQYF. The CDR3 DNA reads as TGTGCCAGAGGAGGGACAGGGTACGAGCAGTACTTC.

The J gene is TRBJ1-1, the V gene TRBV7-9, with D perhaps matching TRBD1 (5 bases). CDR1 is SEHNR, CDR2 FQNEAQ, per germline (reference sequence). This CDR3 is built from 15 residues. Trimming took 5 bases from V and 7 from J, leaving 20 bases between them. Here the CDR3 reads CASSADRLLRLEAFF. CDR3 in DNA: TGTGCCAGCAGCGCCGACAGACTACTGCGCCTTGAAGCTTTCTTT.

The J gene is TRBJ2-7, the V gene TRBV7-8, with unresolved D. Germline V gives CDR1 SGHVS, CDR2 FQNEAQ. V was trimmed by 5 bases and J by 0 bases, leaving 5 bases between them. The CDR3 contains 12 residues. The CDR3 loop reads CASSGDSYEQYF. The CDR3 DNA sequence: TGTGCCAGCAGCGGGGACTCCTACGAGCAGTACTTC.

As DNA, the CDR3 is TGTGCCAGCAGCGCTATACTCACTAGCGGGAGTAACAATGAGCAGTTCTTC. Translated, it gives CASSAILTSGSNNEQFF. The V call is TRBV9, the J call TRBJ2-1; 11 positions match TRBD2. The CDR3 is 17 residues long. V lost 3 bases, J lost 5 bases, and 10 bases stayed unmatched. Germline V lookup: CDR1 SGDLS, CDR2 YYNGEE.